These 30 T cell receptor beta chains originate from one sample sequenced in a study of metastatic and nonmetastatic thyroid tumors. With MiXCR, TCRdb called clones anew from the PCR reads. The sample consists of around 6,000 clones, roughly a third of them appearing once. Until they underwent thyroid surgery, no patient had received any treatment. The sequenced sample consisted of adjacent normal tissue. The receptor source for this set is a male donor with papillary thyroid cancer or a benign thyroid nodule (not recorded which). Some clones in this sample may be carry-over from other donors' samples.

This clone was seen more than once but under ten times. This chain uses TRBV19 with TRBJ1-2; weak D call: TRBD1 (6 bases). Deletions cut 4 bases from V and 6 bases from J, with 9 bases between. CDR1 LNHDA and CDR2 SQIVND come from the germline V gene (reference sequence). The length of the CDR3 is 12 residues. CDR3 bases: TGTGCCAGTAGTAGGACAGTTGATGGCTACACCTTC. It specifies CASSRTVDGYTF.

This clone was counted many times. V and J are TRBV6-1 and TRBJ1-2, with 8 positions matching TRBD1. The CDR3 loop spans 14 amino acids. Germline CDR1 is MNHNS and CDR2 is SASEGT. The V and J ends lost 0 bases and 4 bases, in that order; junction bases with no gene match: 1. CDR3 nucleotides: TGTGCCAGCAGTGAAGCCGGGACAGGCTATGGCTACACCTTC. This codes for CASSEAGTGYGYTF.

This clone is categorized as medium-sized. This chain connects TRBV5-5 to TRBJ2-2; 7 nucleotides align to TRBD1. CDR3 size: 15 residues. V trimming: 3 bases; J trimming: 4 bases; junction bases outside the gene matches: 6. Germline V CDR1 and CDR2: SGHKS, YYEKEE (reference sequence). The CDR3 nucleotides read TGTGCCAGCAGCTACAGGGGACGGGCCACCGGGGAGCTGTTTTTT. Its protein is CASSYRGRATGELFF.

This clone was seen a few times. J is TRBJ2-7 and V is TRBV12-3 or TRBV12-4; 12 bases are a match to TRBD2. The CDR3 covers 17 residues. V shed 10 bases and J 3 bases; nucleotides not matched to a gene: 16. The CDR3 nucleotides are TGTGCCAACATGGCTGGGACTAGCGGGCTATCTTACTACGAGCAGTACTTC. It codes for CANMAGTSGLSYYEQYF.

The table lists this clone with a few counts. The V gene is TRBV11-2, the J gene TRBJ2-3; D gene unclear. Between the trimmed V and J ends, which lost 2 bases and 2 bases, there was a span of 11 bases. Per the germline V gene, CDR1 is SGHAT and CDR2 is FQNNGV. The CDR3 is made up of 15 amino acids. The chain's CDR3 is CASSLSFISTDTQYF. The CDR3 nucleotides read TGTGCCAGCAGCTTATCCTTCATCTCCACAGATACGCAGTATTTT.

Only a few counts were recorded for this clone. The chain carries TRBV27 and TRBJ1-1; 9 nucleotides match TRBD1. This CDR3 comprises 15 residues. Germline V gene data show CDR1 as MNHEY and CDR2 as SMNVEV (reference sequence). Unmatched junction bases numbered 2, after V lost 2 bases and J lost 1 base. The CDR3: CASSLPGQGNTEAFF. The CDR3 DNA reads as TGTGCCAGCAGTTTACCGGGACAGGGGAACACTGAAGCTTTCTTT.

DNA for the CDR3: TGTGCCAGCAGTTACTCGATAGGCTCCTACAATGAGCAGTTCTTC. Its translation is CASSYSIGSYNEQFF. The chain joins TRBV6-2 or TRBV6-3 to TRBJ2-1; D uncertain. Trimming left V 0 bases short and J 0 bases short, with 6 bases between. The CDR3 sequence is 15 residues long. Germline CDR1 is MNHEY and CDR2 is SVGEGT.

CDR3 coding DNA: TGTGCCAGCTCCCTGGCGGGCGTGATGAATGAGCAGTTCTTC. The encoded protein is CASSLAGVMNEQFF. This chain connects TRBV18 to TRBJ2-1; TRBD2 is a possible D gene (5 bases). Germline V gene data show CDR1 as KGHSH and CDR2 as LQKENI. Trimming pared 6 bases from V and 7 bases from J, leaving 16 bases between. The CDR3 runs 14 residues.

Many counts were recorded for this clone. The chain couples TRBV9 to TRBJ2-5; D might be TRBD1 or TRBD2, each matching 5 bases. CDR1 and CDR2 from the germline V gene are SGDLS and YYNGEE. V lost 7 bases to trimming and J lost 3 bases, with 19 bases between them. This CDR3 comprises 15 residues. This CDR3 reads CASAEDIGTEETQYF. CDR3 sequence (DNA): TGTGCCAGCGCGGAGGATATCGGGACCGAAGAGACCCAGTACTTC. Drawing the rest from reference TRBV9 and TRBJ2-5, the complete variable domain is DSGVTQTPKHLITATGQRVTLRCSPRSGDLSVYWYQQSLDQGLQFLIQYYNGEERAKGNILERFSAQQFPDLHSELNLSSLELGDSALYFCASAEDIGTEETQYFGPGTRLLVL.

This clone was found a few times. This chain connects TRBV19 to TRBJ1-5; D is unresolved. Germline V gives CDR1 LNHDA, CDR2 SQIVND (reference sequence). The CDR3 is made up of 14 amino acids. V was pared by 3 bases and J by 8 bases, with 14 bases between. The chain's CDR3 is CASSIFDFNKPQHF. The CDR3 DNA is TGTGCCAGTAGTATTTTCGACTTTAATAAGCCCCAGCATTTT.

CDR3 loop: CASSESGRYNSPLHF. CDR3 DNA: TGTGCCAGCAGTGAATCAGGGAGGTATAATTCACCCCTCCACTTT. The chain joins TRBV25-1 to TRBJ1-6, with a possible D match to TRBD1 (5 bases). V was shortened by 1 base and J by 4 bases, with 8 bases between the two germline ends. The CDR3 consists of 15 residues. The germline V gene has CDR1 MGHDK and CDR2 SYGVNS.

A remark on this clone: Being one base from a much bigger clone, this may be a read error. This sample also contains other DNA sequences that code for the same CDR3. The rearrangement joins TRBV7-2 to TRBJ2-7; D uncertain. Deletions cut 5 bases from V and 2 bases from J, with 13 bases between. The length of the CDR3 is 14 residues. The germline gives CDR1 SGHTA, CDR2 FQGNSA. In DNA form, the CDR3 reads TGTGCCAGCAGCCAATTAGCTGCAACCTACGAGCAGTACTTC. Amino acid sequence: CASSQLAATYEQYF.

The chain combines TRBV28 with TRBJ2-3; a weak D match, TRBD1 (7 bases). The CDR3 runs to 16 residues. CDR1 and CDR2 from the germline V gene are MDHEN and SYDVKM. Trimming cost V 2 bases and J 5 bases, with 17 bases left between them. CDR3 loop: CASSLKEGAVRDTQYF. Written as DNA, the CDR3 is TGTGCCAGCAGTTTAAAGGAGGGGGCGGTTAGAGATACGCAGTATTTT.

The gene calls are TRBV20-1 and TRBJ1-1; TRBD1 is a possible D gene (6 bases). The CDR3 has 12 amino acids. Germline loops: CDR1 DFQATT, CDR2 SNEGSKA (reference sequence). Trimming removed 2 bases from V and 6 bases from J, with 10 bases in between. The CDR3 protein is CSARSRGPEAFF. As DNA, the CDR3 is TGCAGTGCTAGATCCAGGGGCCCTGAAGCTTTCTTT.

V usage is TRBV9 and J usage is TRBJ2-1; the match to TRBD1 covers 8 bases. The V gene's germline CDR1 is SGDLS and CDR2 YYNGEE. The CDR3 is 16 amino acids. Losses at the gene ends were 3 bases for V and 0 bases for J; bases not matched to a gene: 5. CDR3 sequence reads: CASSETGGFSYNEQFF. Here the CDR3 DNA reads TGTGCCAGCAGCGAAACAGGGGGTTTCTCCTACAATGAGCAGTTCTTC.

This chain uses TRBV11-2 with TRBJ2-3; D unclear. There are 14 residues in the CDR3. The V end was cut by 6 bases, the J end by 2 bases, with 12 bases between. CDR1 and CDR2 (germline): SGHAT, FQNNGV. The CDR3 DNA reads as TGTGCCAGCAGACTCACACAGCACACAGATACGCAGTATTTT. Translated, it gives CASRLTQHTDTQYF. The entire variable domain, with the rest obtained from reference TRBV11-2 and TRBJ2-3, is as follows: EAGVAQSPRYKIIEKRQSVAFWCNPISGHATLYWYQQILGQGPKLLIQFQNNGVVDDSQLPKDRFSAERLKGVDSTLKIQPAKLEDSAVYLCASRLTQHTDTQYFGPGTRLTVL.

This clone has ten or more counts. The rearrangement joins TRBV30 to TRBJ2-7; D is possibly TRBD1 (5 bases). Trimming removed 2 bases at V and 2 bases at J, with 10 bases between. Germline loops: CDR1 GTSNPN, CDR2 SVGIG (reference sequence). The CDR3 is 13 residues long. The CDR3 DNA reads as TGTGCCTGGAGTATCCAGGGCCCCTACGAGCAGTACTTC. This gives the protein CAWSIQGPYEQYF.

This clone was recorded a few times. The genes are TRBV6-1 and TRBJ2-7; 9 bases fit TRBD2. The CDR3 spans 14 residues. Germline V gives CDR1 MNHNS, CDR2 SASEGT. Trimming cost V 7 bases and J 5 bases; bases outside gene matches: 9. The CDR3 here is CASISSGRTHEQYF. The CDR3 DNA is TGTGCCAGCATTTCAAGCGGGAGGACCCACGAGCAGTACTTC.

This clone has at least ten counts. The gene calls are TRBV9 and TRBJ2-1; 7 bases map to TRBD2. V dropped 0 bases and J dropped 3; count of bases not matched to a gene: 3. CDR1 and CDR2 from the germline V gene are SGDLS and YYNGEE. The CDR3 is 15 amino acids. The CDR3 reads CASSVGGRLYNEQFF. CDR3 sequence (DNA): TGTGCCAGCAGCGTAGGCGGGAGACTCTACAATGAGCAGTTCTTC.

The rearrangement links TRBV5-1 to TRBJ2-7, with D maybe TRBD1 (6 bases). Per germline, CDR1 SGHRS and CDR2 YFSETQ. V was shortened by 0 bases and J by 2 bases, with 12 bases between the two germline ends. This CDR3 is 15 amino acids long. The CDR3: CASSLGQGFTYEQYF. CDR3 DNA: TGCGCCAGCAGCTTGGGCCAGGGGTTCACCTACGAGCAGTACTTC.

This clone was seen a handful of times. The junction departs from germline at one end; a sequencing error may be responsible. The chain combines TRBV28 with TRBJ2-3, with 11 nucleotides matching TRBD2. CDR3 length equals 17 residues. Germline V lookup: CDR1 MDHEN, CDR2 SYDVKM. The CDR3 nucleotides are TGTGCCAGCATGCACGGACTAGCGGGTTTCGGCACAAATACGCAGTATTTT. Translation: CASMHGLAGFGTNTQYF.

The chain couples TRBV20-1 to TRBJ2-5; maybe TRBD2 (7 bases). Germline V gives CDR1 DFQATT, CDR2 SNEGSKA (reference sequence). CDR3 size: 14 residues. The germline V and J ends were trimmed by 4 bases and 1 base, with 13 bases remaining between them. The chain's CDR3 is CSANGGGGQETQYF. In DNA form, the CDR3 reads TGCAGTGCTAATGGGGGCGGGGGCCAAGAGACCCAGTACTTC.

Only a few counts were recorded for this clone. The V gene is TRBV6-1, the J gene TRBJ1-6, with D possibly being TRBD1 (6 bases). Trimming removed 5 bases from V and 8 bases from J, with 19 bases in between. Germline V gene lookup returns CDR1 MNHNS and CDR2 SASEGT. The CDR3 is 16 amino acids. CDR3 region: CASSQDEMGGDSPLHF. The CDR3 DNA follows: TGTGCCAGCAGTCAAGACGAAATGGGGGGCGATTCACCCCTCCACTTT.

Points on this clone: Likely a read error: the CDR3 ends without its conserved phenylalanine or tryptophan. This rearrangement joins TRBV20-1 to TRBJ1-1; 8 bases align to TRBD1. The germline gives CDR1 DFQATT, CDR2 SNEGSKA (reference sequence). CDR3 size: 14 residues. J gave up 3 bases and V 3 bases, and 6 bases lay outside the gene matches. CDR3 bases: TGCAGTGCTAGGGACAGGGTGGTGTACACTGAAGCTTTCCTT. It codes for CSARDRVVYTEAFL.

This clone is judged medium-sized. V usage is TRBV20-1 and J usage is TRBJ2-3; 13 nucleotides line up with TRBD2. J lost 3 bases, V lost 0 bases, and 3 bases had no gene match. Per the germline V gene, CDR1 is DFQATT and CDR2 is SNEGSKA (reference sequence). The CDR3 contains 16 residues. CDR3 in amino acids: CSARDGLAGATDTQYF. CDR3 bases: TGCAGTGCTAGAGACGGACTAGCGGGGGCGACAGATACGCAGTATTTT.

There are a few counts of this clone. This rearrangement joins TRBV20-1 to TRBJ1-2, with D perhaps matching TRBD1 (5 bases). Germline-derived CDR1 and CDR2 are DFQATT and SNEGSKA (reference sequence). The CDR3 length is 11 residues. Trimming cost V 6 bases and J 2 bases, with 7 bases left between them. The CDR3 loop is CSATGNYGYTF. CDR3 nucleotides: TGCAGTGCCACAGGAAACTATGGCTACACCTTC.

This clone was counted a few times. The rearrangement links TRBV6-2 or TRBV6-3 to TRBJ2-1; 10 positions match TRBD2. The CDR3 runs 19 residues. Germline V gene sequence: CDR1 MNHEY, CDR2 SVGEGT. The V and J ends lost 4 bases and 10 bases, in that order; junction bases with no gene match: 22. CDR3 coding DNA: TGTGCCAGCAGTTCTCCAACCCAATTGACTAGCGGGTGGGAAGTGGAGCAGTTCTTC. It specifies CASSSPTQLTSGWEVEQFF.

V and J are TRBV3-1 and TRBJ1-5; tentatively, D is TRBD1 (5 bases). CDR1 LGHDT and CDR2 YNNKEL come from the germline V gene (reference sequence). This CDR3 contains 13 residues. Trimming removed 4 bases from V and 4 bases from J, with 8 bases in between. The CDR3 region has the DNA TGTGCCAGCAGCCGAGGGGTAAATCAGCCCCAGCATTTT. Translating it yields CASSRGVNQPQHF.

The V call is TRBV20-1, the J call TRBJ2-5; tentative D call: TRBD2 (6 bases). V gave up 1 base and J gave up 5 bases, with 20 bases separating them. Germline lookup yields CDR1 DFQATT and CDR2 SNEGSKA (reference sequence). There are 16 residues in the CDR3. The CDR3 reads CSARVLGLGSRETQYF. In DNA, the CDR3 is TGCAGTGCTAGAGTATTGGGACTCGGGTCACGGGAGACCCAGTACTTC.

Here the CDR3 DNA reads TGTGCCACCAGTGATTTGAATCTACGGATCCTCGCCGAGCAGTACTTC. This codes for CATSDLNLRILAEQYF. The chain joins TRBV24-1 to TRBJ2-7, with D uncertain. CDR3 length equals 16 residues. Trimming removed 0 bases from V and 6 bases from J, with 17 bases in between. Germline V gene lookup returns CDR1 KGHDR and CDR2 SFDVKD.